This T cell receptor (beta chain) is from a study of CD8+ T cells in alopecia areata. Overall study context: Treated patients took oral tofacitinib at 5 to 10 mg twice daily. Study outcomes and limitations: Mice showed TCR sharing more clearly than patients did, possibly owing to HLA.

In the case of this clone: Its antigen remains unidentified.

Extraction and reverse transcription of RNA yielded cDNA as the sequencing template. The repertoire was sequenced with immunoSEQ multiplex PCR; TCRdb's copy has only in-frame clones and lacks some. Of some 170,000 clones listed, about 61% are singletons. The treatment here: oral pan-JAK inhibitor, 5-10 mg twice daily. Germline V gene data show CDR1 as MGHRA and CDR2 as YSYEKL. The ends were cut back, 0 bases at V and 6 bases at J, with 12 bases in the middle. The CDR3 is 15 residues long. This TCR came from a human donor with alopecia areata. This chain uses TRBV4-1 with TRBJ1-5; no definite D call. This sample comprised CD4+ T cells sorted from blood, obtained between weeks 55 and 70, from a patient treated with tofacitinib. CDR3 DNA sequence: TGCGCCAGCAGCCAAGATCCCGGCGTAGGTCAGCCCCAGCATTTT. This gives the protein CASSQDPGVGQPQHF.